Presented here are 12 T cell receptor beta chains from one specimen sequenced in a study of T cells in localized non-small cell lung cancer. TCRdb's copy holds only in-frame clones and misses some; the assay was immunoSEQ multiplex PCR. Altogether some 30,000 clones are present, about 89% being singletons, with the ten largest covering approximately 5.2%. The sequencing here drew on PBMCs, taken before any cancer treatment. These receptors all come from a man aged 35-69 years with stage II lung adenocarcinoma.

The rearrangement joins TRBV27 to TRBJ1-1, with no clear D. Germline assignment: CDR1 MNHEY and CDR2 SMNVEV (reference sequence). This CDR3 has 14 amino acids. Trimming took off 5 bases at V and 1 base at J, with 11 bases between the two ends. The chain's CDR3 is CASSPPLRNTEAFF. The CDR3 bases are TGTGCCAGCAGTCCCCCCCTCCGGAACACTGAAGCTTTCTTT.

The chain recombines TRBV28 with TRBJ2-1, with 9 bases matching TRBD1. Per the germline V gene, CDR1 is MDHEN and CDR2 is SYDVKM. This CDR3 is 19 amino acids long. The V segment lost 4 bases and the J segment 3 bases; nucleotides outside the gene matches: 16. CDR3 DNA sequence: TGTGCCAGCAGTTGGGGACAGGGACGGACTACATCCTACTACAATGAGCAGTTCTTC. Amino acids: CASSWGQGRTTSYYNEQFF.

This sequence joins TRBV9 and TRBJ2-5; 8 nucleotides align to TRBD2. Germline CDR1 and CDR2: SGDLS and YYNGEE. The CDR3 runs 14 residues. The V and J ends lost 4 bases and 5 bases, in that order; junction bases with no gene match: 7. DNA of the CDR3: TGTGCCAGCAGCACCGGACTAGCTGGCGAGACCCAGTACTTC. Its translation is CASSTGLAGETQYF. Using reference TRBV9 and TRBJ2-5 for the parts outside the CDR3, the full variable domain is DSGVTQTPKHLITATGQRVTLRCSPRSGDLSVYWYQQSLDQGLQFLIQYYNGEERAKGNILERFSAQQFPDLHSELNLSSLELGDSALYFCASSTGLAGETQYFGPGTRLLVL.

The chain uses TRBV28 and TRBJ1-1, with D uncertain. The V end lost 4 bases, the J end lost 8 bases, and 20 bases lay between the germline ends. CDR3 length: 15 amino acids. The V gene's germline CDR1 is MDHEN and CDR2 SYDVKM. CDR3: CASSSPWTIPPEAFF. CDR3 bases: TGTGCCAGCAGTTCCCCCTGGACGATACCCCCCGAAGCTTTCTTT.

The genes are TRBV20-1 and TRBJ2-1; TRBD2 matches at 11 bases. Germline V gene lookup returns CDR1 DFQATT and CDR2 SNEGSKA (reference sequence). The CDR3 is made up of 11 amino acids. With 3 bases clipped from V and 12 bases from J, the junction kept 1 base outside the gene matches. The CDR3 is CSARGTSGQFF. The CDR3 DNA reads TGCAGTGCTAGGGGGACTAGCGGGCAGTTCTTC.

The V call is TRBV9, the J call TRBJ2-3; D remains ambiguous. Germline CDR1 and CDR2: SGDLS and YYNGEE. The CDR3 extends over 15 amino acids. V lost 3 bases to trimming and J lost 0 bases, with 11 bases between them. The CDR3 loop reads CASSAGPRSTDTQYF. For the CDR3, the DNA is TGTGCCAGCAGCGCCGGACCACGTAGCACAGATACGCAGTATTTT.

The chain recombines TRBV29-1 with TRBJ2-5, with 8 bases matching TRBD1. CDR1 is SQVTM and CDR2 is ANQGSEA in the germline V gene. Trimming cost V 5 bases and J 2 bases; bases outside gene matches: 1. The CDR3 consists of 12 residues. The CDR3 bases are TGCAGCGTTCGGACAGGGCAAGAGACCCAGTACTTC. Translated, it gives CSVRTGQETQYF.

This clone was observed a single time. The chain couples TRBV19 to TRBJ2-3; possible D gene TRBD2, 5 bases. The length of the CDR3 is 16 residues. The germline CDR1 and CDR2 sequences are LNHDA and SQIVND (reference sequence). Trimming removed 3 bases from V and 0 bases from J, with 13 bases in between. CDR3 DNA: TGTGCCAGTAGTATCGGAGGTGGTTCTAGCACAGATACGCAGTATTTT. It translates to CASSIGGGSSTDTQYF.

In nucleotides, the CDR3 is TGTGCCAGCAGTCTACTCCATCCCGACAGGTCGCACCAGCATTTT. Translation: CASSLLHPDRSHQHF. The chain uses TRBV27 and TRBJ1-5; maybe TRBD1 (6 bases). The length of the CDR3 is 15 residues. Germline V gene sequence: CDR1 MNHEY, CDR2 SMNVEV (reference sequence). Trimming took off 5 bases at V and 12 bases at J, with 23 bases between the two ends.

The chain combines TRBV5-4 with TRBJ2-7; the D gene is possibly TRBD2 (7 bases). CDR1 and CDR2 (germline): SGHNT, YYREEE (reference sequence). The ends were cut back, 1 base at V and 5 bases at J, with 10 bases in the middle. This CDR3 contains 13 residues. CDR3 residues: CASSLKGGDEQYF. DNA for the CDR3: TGTGCCAGCAGCTTGAAGGGGGGGGACGAGCAGTACTTC.

V is TRBV25-1 and J is TRBJ1-1; 8 bases match TRBD1. V gave up 4 bases and J gave up 4 bases; unmatched junction bases: 5. The CDR3 has 14 residues. Germline V CDR1 and CDR2: MGHDK, SYGVNS. The DNA of the CDR3 is TGTGCCAGCAGTGCCAAGGACAGGGCCACTGAAGCTTTCTTT. Protein sequence: CASSAKDRATEAFF.

V is TRBV7-2 and J is TRBJ2-2; possible D gene TRBD1, 5 bases. This CDR3 is built from 15 residues. CDR1 is SGHTA, CDR2 FQGNSA, per germline. Trimming pared 5 bases from V and 1 base from J, leaving 11 bases between. Written as DNA, the CDR3 is TGTGCCAGCAGCGTTCCAACAGGGAACACCGGGGAGCTGTTTTTT. It yields the protein CASSVPTGNTGELFF. The full variable domain, with the rest looked up from reference TRBV7-2 and TRBJ2-2, is GAGVSQSPSNKVTEKGKDVELRCDPISGHTALYWYRQSLGQGLEFLIYFQGNSAPDKSGLPSDRFSAERTGGSVSTLTIQRTQQEDSAVYLCASSVPTGNTGELFFGEGSRLTVL.